These 10 T cell receptor beta chains share one sample of origin, sequenced in a study of control samples from healthy donors and cancer patients. TCRdb's copy holds only in-frame clones and misses some; the assay was immunoSEQ multiplex PCR. This table has 100,000 to 150,000 clones, roughly 92% appearing once. Sequencing was performed on blood. The origin of the receptors is a man in his late teens or twenties in good health.

This clone was counted between two and nine times. The chain couples TRBV2 to TRBJ2-7; tentatively, D is TRBD2 (5 bases). Trimming pared 2 bases from V and 6 bases from J, leaving 5 bases between. Germline V CDR1 and CDR2: SNHLY, FYNNEI. This CDR3 contains 11 residues. The CDR3 reads CASSERGEQYF. CDR3 sequence (DNA): TGTGCCAGCAGTGAACGGGGCGAGCAGTACTTC.

About this clone itself: The junction shows a germline mismatch at one end, possibly a read error. Different DNA sequences within this sample yield the same CDR3. This chain joins TRBV5-1 and TRBJ1-3; 10 nucleotides agree with TRBD1. The CDR3 loop spans 15 amino acids. CDR1 is SGHRS and CDR2 is YFSETQ in the germline V gene. The CDR3 DNA follows: TGCGCTAGCAGCCCCCGCGGGACAGGGGTGGACACCATATATTTT. Translated, it gives CASSPRGTGVDTIYF.

The rearrangement links TRBV10-3 to TRBJ2-1, with D perhaps being TRBD1 or TRBD2 (6 bases each). Germline-derived CDR1 and CDR2 are ENHRY and SYGVKD. The CDR3 is 14 residues long. V lost 3 bases and J lost 3, with 9 bases in between. CDR3 DNA sequence: TGTGCCATCAGTGACAGGGGACTCTACAATGAGCAGTTCTTC. Translating gives CAISDRGLYNEQFF.

The table lists this clone with a few counts. This chain joins TRBV23-1 and TRBJ2-5; D unclear. TRBV23-1 is treated as an ORF (open reading frame) with a function not yet certain. The CDR3 has 8 residues. V lost 8 bases and J lost 7, with 2 bases in between. The CDR3 sequence is CASGTQYF. The CDR3 nucleotides read TGCGCCAGCGGGACCCAGTACTTC.

This chain joins TRBV7-9 and TRBJ2-2, with D perhaps given as TRBD1 or TRBD2 (5 bases each). Germline V lookup: CDR1 SEHNR, CDR2 FQNEAQ (reference sequence). This CDR3 comprises 15 residues. V dropped 4 bases and J dropped 9 bases, with 18 bases sitting between them. The CDR3 loop reads CASSSLEGPGRELFF. The CDR3 DNA follows: TGTGCCAGCAGCTCCTTAGAGGGGCCCGGCAGGGAGCTGTTTTTT.

The rearrangement links TRBV5-1 to TRBJ1-1; 10 bases match TRBD1. This CDR3 contains 19 residues. Germline V gene sequence: CDR1 SGHRS, CDR2 YFSETQ. J gave up 1 base and V 2 bases, and 14 bases lay outside the gene matches. The CDR3 spells CASSFLPMTGGWRNTEAFF. Here the CDR3 DNA reads TGCGCCAGCAGCTTTTTGCCGATGACAGGGGGCTGGCGGAACACTGAAGCTTTCTTT.

The rearrangement links TRBV28 to TRBJ1-2; no definite D call. The CDR3 consists of 12 residues. Per germline, CDR1 MDHEN and CDR2 SYDVKM. Trimming removed 3 bases at V and 0 bases at J, with 2 bases between. CDR3: CASSFTNYGYTF. CDR3 nucleotide sequence: TGTGCCAGCAGTTTTACTAACTATGGCTACACCTTC.

In DNA form, the CDR3 reads TGCGCCAGCAGCCAGGCGCAGGGGAGCTATGGCTACACCTTC. It translates to CASSQAQGSYGYTF. The V and J genes are TRBV5-1 and TRBJ1-2, with a possible D match to TRBD1 (6 bases). The germline V and J ends were trimmed by 4 bases and 4 bases, with 14 bases remaining between them. Germline CDR1 reads SGHRS; CDR2 reads YFSETQ. CDR3 length: 14 amino acids. Full variable domain (remainder filled in from reference TRBV5-1 and TRBJ1-2): KAGVTQTPRYLIKTRGQQVTLSCSPISGHRSVSWYQQTPGQGLQFLFEYFSETQRNKGNFPGRFSGRQFSNSRSEMNVSTLELGDSALYLCASSQAQGSYGYTFGSGTRLTVV.

J is TRBJ2-7 and V is TRBV20-1; D is unresolved. The CDR3 sequence is 11 residues long. Trimming removed 1 base at V and 6 bases at J, with 7 bases between. Per germline, CDR1 DFQATT and CDR2 SNEGSKA (reference sequence). The CDR3 loop reads CSARVFGEQYF. The CDR3 DNA reads TGCAGTGCTAGAGTGTTCGGCGAGCAGTACTTC.

This clone was recorded once. CDR3 in DNA: TGTGCCAGCAGCCGCCTCACAGGGGGAGGGACTAATGAAAAACTGTTTTTT. It specifies CASSRLTGGGTNEKLFF. This rearrangement joins TRBV9 to TRBJ1-4; 8 bases line up with TRBD1. The ends lost 4 bases at V and 2 bases at J; junction bases unmatched: 10. Germline V gene sequence: CDR1 SGDLS, CDR2 YYNGEE. The CDR3 is 17 amino acids.